This is a list of T cell receptor beta chains from one sample in a study of monozygotic twins with inflammatory bowel disease. TCRdb reworked the 5' RACE reads into one entry per CDR3 protein, no DNA. The sample spans about 43,000 distinct CDR3 sequences; the ten largest clones claim more than 4.5%. Sequenced: blood. These receptors all stem from a human donor with ulcerative colitis or Crohn's disease, or a healthy co-twin of an affected twin (not recorded which). Both conserved end residues are part of each CDR3. Some rows mark clone size as missing; the rest say once, few, many or name a class of expanded clone.

j_gene	v_gene	abundance	CDR3aa
TRBJ2-3	TRBV7-8	NA	CASSLAIGDTQYF
TRBJ2-5	TRBV7-9	NA	CASRPGTEETQYF
TRBJ2-5	TRBV12-3/TRBV12-4	NA	CASSLASGLPETQYF
TRBJ1-1	TRBV20-1	NA	CSARGGLNTEAFF
TRBJ2-7	TRBV11-2	NA	CASSPDRATSYEQYF
TRBJ2-5	TRBV7-2	NA	CASSRPRDGETQYF
TRBJ2-2	TRBV19	NA	CASSMNTGELFF
TRBJ2-1	TRBV5-1	NA	CASSLAAGTSGDEQFF
TRBJ2-1	TRBV12-3/TRBV12-4	NA	CASSLGLAGIF
TRBJ1-2	TRBV7-2	NA	CASSLALSGHGYTF
TRBJ2-7	TRBV4-1	NA	CASSPPGQAGSYEQYF
TRBJ2-1	TRBV18	NA	CASHKEGSSYNEQFF
TRBJ2-3	TRBV20-1	NA	CSARDGQGADTQYF
TRBJ2-7	TRBV7-9	NA	CASSFGGARYEQYF
TRBJ2-6	TRBV20-1	NA	CSASAGTSGSGANVLTF
TRBJ2-6	TRBV6-2/TRBV6-3	NA	CASSRDNSGANVLTF
TRBJ1-3	TRBV20-1	NA	CSASTGTGGSNTIYF
TRBJ1-5	TRBV19	NA	CASSILGQPQHF
TRBJ2-3	TRBV4-1	NA	CASSQDASGGVGDTQYF
TRBJ2-1	TRBV10-1	NA	CASSVAGADNEQFF
TRBJ1-1	TRBV11-2	NA	CASTAPKAGRDTEAFF
TRBJ2-3	TRBV6-1	NA	CASMGVDTQYF
TRBJ2-6	TRBV27	medium-sized	CASSFDGSGANVLTF
TRBJ2-1	TRBV7-6	NA	CASSLSTSPISYNEQFF
TRBJ2-5	TRBV19	NA	CASSIDRGGRETQYF
TRBJ2-2	TRBV7-9	NA	CASSLTGARAGELFF
TRBJ2-1	TRBV12-3/TRBV12-4	NA	CASSSQGPYNEQFF
TRBJ2-5	TRBV11-2	NA	CASSLGPTGGEETQYF
TRBJ1-1	TRBV20-1	NA	CSARPTQGLNTEAFF
TRBJ2-7	TRBV12-3/TRBV12-4	NA	CASSPGQLFNEQYF
TRBJ2-5	TRBV20-1	NA	CSALGLTTSRETQYF
TRBJ2-3	TRBV10-3	NA	CAISERGLANTDTQYF
TRBJ2-5	TRBV29-1	NA	CSSYRGQGETQYF
TRBJ1-2	TRBV20-1	NA	CSAIPGGNYGYTF
TRBJ1-6	TRBV28	NA	CASSSRDRLSSPLHF
TRBJ2-7	TRBV29-1	NA	CSVIISGTPYEQYF
TRBJ2-7	TRBV28	NA	CASSASSYEQYF
TRBJ2-2	TRBV12-5	NA	CASGFSSANTGELFF
TRBJ1-5	TRBV5-1	NA	CASSFRGDQPQHF
TRBJ2-7	TRBV3-1	NA	CASSPGSRSYEQYF
TRBJ2-5	TRBV12-3/TRBV12-4	NA	CASSRRGSGRAGETQYF
TRBJ1-3	TRBV20-1	NA	CSASGGTDSGNTIYF
TRBJ2-7	TRBV6-5	NA	CASRRPLTYEQYF
TRBJ2-3	TRBV11-2	NA	CASRSIAGGGGTDTQYF
TRBJ1-2	TRBV24-1	NA	CATSDRDGEGYGYTF
TRBJ2-4	TRBV23-1	NA	CASSQSGKGNIQYF
TRBJ2-1	TRBV28	NA	CASRVGQTYNEQFF
TRBJ1-1	TRBV28	NA	CASSLGQGRKAFF
TRBJ2-1	TRBV5-1	NA	CASRDVVNNEQFF
TRBJ2-5	TRBV29-1	NA	CSVESAGGMETQYF
TRBJ1-2	TRBV12-3/TRBV12-4	NA	CASSNTVYGYTF
TRBJ1-1	TRBV18	NA	CASSMNRGGTEAFF
TRBJ2-1	TRBV4-1	NA	CASRKGQESYNEQFF
TRBJ1-1	TRBV20-1	NA	CSARENRPTSMNTEAFF
TRBJ2-3	TRBV5-1	NA	CASSLGASGASTDTQYF
TRBJ2-7	TRBV28	NA	CASRTDVYEQYF
TRBJ1-1	TRBV24-1	NA	CATSDLGQGNSDTEAFF